This TCR beta chain appears in the sequencing data of a study of cytomegalovirus exposure and HLA in healthy donors. In the PCR, 60 Vbeta and 13 Jbeta primers were used. Authors' processing steps: As a later analysis found, there were about 80 million unique TCR beta chains, of which around 10 million were shared. Using immunoSEQ multiplex PCR, the repertoire was profiled, and TCRdb retains in-frame clones only, with some absent. V, J and clone size are those of that table, while D and trimming were read from the DNA. The data hold about 170,000 clones, with over 70% observed a single time. Turning to this clone: Antigen: not known.

General study results and limits: Some TCR beta chains (roughly 150 of them) were listed as cytomegalovirus-associated. CMV antigen specificity was confirmed in vitro for a few CMV-associated chains.

The receptor comes from a woman between 50 and 59 years old in good health and CMV-seropositive. Sequenced sample: PBMCs.

The CDR3 nucleotides are TGTGCCAGCAACATGCAGGGTGGTGGAAACACCATATATTTT. It is translated as CASNMQGGGNTIYF. This chain uses TRBV5-6 with TRBJ1-3; tentative D call: TRBD1 (5 bases). This CDR3 contains 14 residues. The V end was cut by 6 bases, the J end by 3 bases, with 13 bases between. Germline loops: CDR1 SGHDT, CDR2 YYEEEE.